This TCR beta chain came from a study of regulatory T cells in long-lasting Graves disease. Documented time point: persistent/refractory GD, antithyroid drugs over 5 years with positive TRAb. Isolated PBMC RNA provided the starting material for the TCR library. Relying on iRepertoire HTBI primers and Arm-PCR of CDR3 regions, the team built TCR beta libraries. TCRdb used MiXCR to reprocess the multiplex PCR reads, holding one entry per CDR3 protein. The table has around 340,000 distinct CDR3 sequences, around 20% seen once. V gave up 5 bases and J gave up 7 bases, with 18 bases separating them. The germline CDR1 and CDR2 sequences are LNHNV and YYDKDF (reference sequence). The CDR3 runs 14 residues.

This TCR was sampled from a female donor with Graves disease. The material was peripheral blood mononuclear cells (PBMCs), obtained when the disease was refractory, from a patient treated with antithyroid drugs. The V and J genes are TRBV15 and TRBJ2-7; D is possibly TRBD2 (6 bases). The CDR3: CATSVSSGRSEQYF. CDR3 nucleotides: TGTGCCACCAGCGTTTCGTCTGGGAGGAGTGAGCAGTACTTC.